This TCR beta chain was identified in a study of T cells in Graves' hyperthyroidism and ophthalmopathy. General observations from the study: The model foresaw ophthalmopathy a median 6.5 months prior to onset. Using 13 V-J features, a model discriminated ophthalmopathy from stable hyperthyroidism. In blood, most of the thyroid clonotypes expanded above 0.001 were also present.

V was shortened by 5 bases and J by 1 base, with 17 bases between the two germline ends. The V gene's germline CDR1 is KGHSH and CDR2 LQKENI. The length of the CDR3 is 16 residues. Clinical symptoms, serum thyroxine and TRAb, thyroid ultrasound and orbital computed tomography together formed the diagnostic basis. This clonotype was seen ten or more times. Its antigen is as yet unknown. TCR beta CDR3 region amplification was performed from RNA transcripts. The HTBI primer set drove a first-round RT-PCR of the TCR CDR3. TCRdb independently ran MiXCR on the multiplex PCR reads; one entry per CDR3 protein. Of about 250,000 distinct CDR3 sequences in the sample, about 24% were seen once.

This sequence originates from a woman aged 40-49 years with Graves' ophthalmopathy. The genes are TRBV18 and TRBJ1-1, with TRBD1 as a possible D gene (6 bases). What was sequenced was blood. This CDR3 reads CASSRIPGVRNTEAFF. CDR3 sequence (DNA): TGTGCCAGCTCAAGAATCCCAGGGGTTCGGAACACTGAAGCTTTCTTT.